These T cell receptor beta chains were read from a single sample in a study of cytomegalovirus exposure and HLA in healthy donors. Measured with immunoSEQ multiplex PCR; TCRdb has only the in-frame clones, and not every one. Of some 51,000 clones in the sample, 75% to 80% were seen once. The sequenced material came from PBMCs. These receptors all stem from a female donor in good health and CMV-seronegative. CDR3s include the opening cysteine and the closing phenylalanine or tryptophan. D genes are given only for firm matches. Clone sizes are given selectively: once, few, many, or a class where the clone is expanded.

J,V,D,size,DNA,CDR3
TRBJ2-7,TRBV7-2,TRBD1,.,TGTGCCAGCAGCCCCCTTGCTGCCCGGACAGGTTCCTACGAGCAGTACTTC,CASSPLAARTGSYEQYF
TRBJ2-7,TRBV5-6,.,.,TGTGCCAGCAGCTCGGGGGCAGGGGGCTACGAGCAGTACTTC,CASSSGAGGYEQYF
TRBJ2-2,TRBV28,TRBD1,.,TGTGCCAGTCAACGGACAGGGACCGGGGAGCTGTTTTTT,CASQRTGTGELFF
TRBJ1-6,TRBV21-1,.,.,TGTGCCAGCAGCCAGATTGGGACAGGGGATTCACCCCTCCACTTT,CASSQIGTGDSPLHF
TRBJ2-1,TRBV30,TRBD2,.,TGTGCCTGGAGGGGGACTAGCGAGGAGCAGTTCTTC,CAWRGTSEEQFF
TRBJ2-6,TRBV4-2,.,few,TGTGCCAGCAGCCCAGTATTCAGCTCTGGGGCCAACGTCCTGACTTTC,CASSPVFSSGANVLTF
TRBJ1-5,TRBV12-1,.,.,TGTGCCAGCAGCATAAGGGACAGAAGGGTCGATCAGCCCCAGCATTTT,CASSIRDRRVDQPQHF
TRBJ2-5,TRBV28,TRBD2,.,TGTGCCAGCAGTCCATGGACTAGCGGACCTGCAGAGACCCAGTACTTC,CASSPWTSGPAETQYF
TRBJ1-2,TRBV10-2,TRBD1,.,TGCGCCAGCAGACGTGACAGGGCCCTTGCAGACTATGGCTACACCTTC,CASRRDRALADYGYTF
TRBJ2-7,TRBV15,TRBD2,few,TGTGCCACCAGCAGAGATAGGATAGAACTAGCGGGAGAAGGCTACGAGCAGTACTTC,CATSRDRIELAGEGYEQYF
TRBJ2-3,TRBV7-2,TRBD2,.,TGTGCCAGCAGCCGAAGACTAGCTCTGCTCACAGATACGCAGTATTTT,CASSRRLALLTDTQYF
TRBJ1-2,TRBV7-9,TRBD1,.,TGTGCCAGCACCCCCGTCCGGGACAGCACCCACTATGGCTACACCTTC,CASTPVRDSTHYGYTF
TRBJ2-1,TRBV27,.,.,TGTGCCAGCAGTTTCTCCCGGCTAGGAGGCGATGAGCAGTTCTTC,CASSFSRLGGDEQFF
TRBJ2-7,TRBV5-1,.,.,TGCGCCAGCAGCTTGGGGCAGGAAATTCCCCACGAGCAGTACTTC,CASSLGQEIPHEQYF
TRBJ2-7,TRBV14,TRBD2,.,TGTGCCAGCAGCCAAGAATCTTCCCCGGGACTAGCTGGCTACGAGCAGTACTTC,CASSQESSPGLAGYEQYF
TRBJ2-3,TRBV7-8,.,.,TGTGCCAGCAGCTTAGTAGGGCCAAACCCCCAGGGGATCACAGATACGCAGTATTTT,CASSLVGPNPQGITDTQYF
TRBJ2-2,TRBV2,.,.,TGTGCCACCACATCGGACAGCGCGACCGGGGAGCTGTTTTTT,CATTSDSATGELFF
TRBJ2-5,TRBV5-1,.,.,TGCGCCAGCAGCTTGGTTCTCCAGGGGCAAGAGACCCAGTACTTC,CASSLVLQGQETQYF
TRBJ2-6,TRBV28,.,few,TGTGCCAGCAGCCGACAGCGCTCTGGGGCCAACGTCCTGACTTTC,CASSRQRSGANVLTF
TRBJ2-3,TRBV5-1,.,.,TGCGCCAGCAGCCCCCAGGGGACAGATACGCAGTATTTT,CASSPQGTDTQYF
TRBJ2-2,TRBV19,.,.,TGTGCCAGTAGTATATCAGGTTCCGGGGAGCTGTTTTTT,CASSISGSGELFF
TRBJ1-2,TRBV5-6,TRBD1,.,TGTGCCAGCAGCGGGGACAGGGGGCGATATGGCTACACCTTC,CASSGDRGRYGYTF
TRBJ2-2,TRBV7-2,.,once,TGTGCCAGCAGCTTATTTAGGGGGAACACCGGGGAGCTGTTTTTT,CASSLFRGNTGELFF
TRBJ2-3,TRBV5-4,TRBD2,.,TGTGCCAGCAGCTCACTAGCGGGAGGGAACCTTGATACGCAGTATTTT,CASSSLAGGNLDTQYF
TRBJ2-2,TRBV6-5,.,.,TGTGCCAGCAGTTCGCGGAGGGCCTCGAACACCGGGGAGCTGTTTTTT,CASSSRRASNTGELFF
TRBJ1-1,TRBV11-2,TRBD1,few,TGTGCCAGCAGCTTTACAGGGGTGAACACTGAAGCTTTCTTT,CASSFTGVNTEAFF
TRBJ1-3,TRBV5-5,TRBD1,few,TGTGCCAGCACAGGGGGCTCTGGAAACACCATATATTTT,CASTGGSGNTIYF
TRBJ1-1,TRBV4-2,.,.,TGTGCCAGCAGCACCCGACAGTCGTACACTGAAGCTTTCTTT,CASSTRQSYTEAFF
TRBJ2-7,TRBV6-1,.,.,TGTGCCAGCAGTGAAGGGGCTCTGTACGAGCAGTACTTC,CASSEGALYEQYF
TRBJ1-2,TRBV30,TRBD1,once,TGTGCCTGGATGGGACAGACCTCTAACTATGGCTACACCTTC,CAWMGQTSNYGYTF
TRBJ1-3,TRBV10-3,.,.,TGTGCCATCAATGGAGCAGGAAACACCATATATTTT,CAINGAGNTIYF
TRBJ1-6,TRBV5-1,TRBD1,.,TGCGCCAGCAGCCTTGCCGAACAGGGGCGCGGGTTTCCCCTCCACTTT,CASSLAEQGRGFPLHF
TRBJ2-7,TRBV7-9,TRBD1,.,TGTGCCAGCGCGCCGACAGGGGCCCCCTACGAGCAGTACTTC,CASAPTGAPYEQYF
TRBJ2-1,TRBV6-1,TRBD1,.,TGTGCCAGCAGGGGGACAGGTCGGGAAGAGCAGTTCTTC,CASRGTGREEQFF
TRBJ2-7,TRBV5-6,TRBD2,.,TGTGCCAGCAGCGCAGTACTGACTAGCGGAGGTTACGAGCAGTACTTC,CASSAVLTSGGYEQYF
TRBJ1-5,TRBV19,.,few,TGTGCCAGTAGTATTCTTGCGGGGGGGCTGGGCAATCAGCCCCAGCATTTT,CASSILAGGLGNQPQHF
TRBJ2-1,TRBV28,.,.,TGTGCCAGCAGTTTCCGCGGGTACAATGAGCAGTTCTTC,CASSFRGYNEQFF
TRBJ2-3,TRBV5-1,TRBD2,.,TGCGCCAGCAGCCCGGGGAGGGGTGCCACAGATACGCAGTATTTT,CASSPGRGATDTQYF
TRBJ1-4,TRBV7-9,TRBD1,once,TGTGCCAGCAGCTTAGAGGACAGGGGAAATGAAAAACTGTTTTTT,CASSLEDRGNEKLFF
TRBJ2-1,TRBV5-1,.,.,TGCGCCAGCAGCTTGGGTGACAGTTACTCCTACAATGAGCAGTTCTTC,CASSLGDSYSYNEQFF
TRBJ2-1,TRBV12-5,.,.,TGTGCTAGTGGTTTGGGACTCGGGCAGTTCTTC,CASGLGLGQFF